This TCR beta chain was observed in a study of beta chain features in type 1 diabetes. Turning to the study itself: Summed over all samples, the examined sorted cells came to about 110 million.

General observations from the study: Individuals with type 1 diabetes displayed fewer insertions and more deletions at VDJ junctions. Moderate but significant shortening of TCRB CDR3s was recorded in all four CD4+ subsets from Type 1 diabetes patients. Naive, central memory and Treg TCRB repertoires appeared more alike in patients than in healthy donors. The cDNA sequencing approach could over-represent high-TCR-expressing cells.

The CDR3 sequence is 18 residues long. Germline CDR1 MNHEY, CDR2 SMNVEV (reference sequence). V shed 3 bases and J shed 0 bases, with 18 bases lying between them. All of the isolated RNA was reverse transcribed, so expressed TCRB transcripts were sequenced. Data came from immunoSEQ multiplex PCR; TCRdb stores just in-frame clones and leaves some out. The table shows 550,000 to 850,000 clones, with around an eighth occurring only once. Comment on this clone: No antigen is known for it.

This rearrangement joins TRBV27 to TRBJ2-4; possibly TRBD2 for D (7 bases). The receptor was derived from a man aged 18 to 29 with type 1 diabetes. The sample comprised naive CD4+ T cells from blood. CDR3 coding DNA: TGTGCCAGCAGTTTGTTGCCAGTGGGGGGGCTAGCCAAAAACATTCAGTACTTC. It codes for CASSLLPVGGLAKNIQYF.